The clone carrying this TCR beta chain was counted once. The data derive from a study of read filtering for tumor transcriptome and immune sequencing. Study-level information: TCR-mapped reads were about 4 to 11 million with IR-seq versus about 75 to 1,400 with RNA-seq.

This library used roughly 400 ng RNA and molecular barcoded adaptors spanning alpha/delta and beta/gamma chains. TCRdb called the reads again in MiXCR, with one record for every CDR3 protein. The sample has 75,000 to 95,000 distinct CDR3 sequences; roughly 12% are singletons. V gave up 4 bases and J gave up 1 base, with 10 bases separating them. The CDR3 loop spans 14 amino acids. Looked up from germline, CDR1 is KGHSH and CDR2 is LQKENI. The specimen sequenced was a population of CD138-negative cells sorted from bone marrow. The chain uses TRBV18 and TRBJ1-1; D is possibly TRBD1 (5 bases). The source of this sequence is a donor aged 40 or older with multiple myeloma. The CDR3 sequence: CASSRAGQNTEAFF. DNA of the CDR3: TGTGCCAGCTCACGGGCCGGACAGAACACTGAAGCTTTCTTT.